The TCR beta chain described here comes from a study of T cell responses to AZD1222 COVID-19 vaccine. General study findings and limits: Donors, mostly white British, included more females; clonal diversity was possibly underestimated. Per reports, nearly half of all spike-specific TCRs target regions that are unmutated in variants. Just a handful of AZD1222 recipients were seropositive at baseline.

Worth noting for this clone: The antigen is unknown.

CDR3 length: 13 residues. V was clipped by 1 base and J by 7 bases, with 5 bases between them. The germline CDR1 and CDR2 sequences are MRHNA and SNTAGT. Sequenced by immunoSEQ multiplex PCR; TCRdb stores in-frame clones only, minus some. The table lists around 100,000 clones, more than 90% of them singletons. The source material was peripheral blood, sampled on day 0 of AZD1222 vaccination. The rearrangement joins TRBV6-4 to TRBJ1-6, with no clear D. The clonotype originates from an adult in good health. DNA of the CDR3: TGTGCCAGCAGTGACTTTCTGAATTCACCCCTCCACTTT. This gives the protein CASSDFLNSPLHF.